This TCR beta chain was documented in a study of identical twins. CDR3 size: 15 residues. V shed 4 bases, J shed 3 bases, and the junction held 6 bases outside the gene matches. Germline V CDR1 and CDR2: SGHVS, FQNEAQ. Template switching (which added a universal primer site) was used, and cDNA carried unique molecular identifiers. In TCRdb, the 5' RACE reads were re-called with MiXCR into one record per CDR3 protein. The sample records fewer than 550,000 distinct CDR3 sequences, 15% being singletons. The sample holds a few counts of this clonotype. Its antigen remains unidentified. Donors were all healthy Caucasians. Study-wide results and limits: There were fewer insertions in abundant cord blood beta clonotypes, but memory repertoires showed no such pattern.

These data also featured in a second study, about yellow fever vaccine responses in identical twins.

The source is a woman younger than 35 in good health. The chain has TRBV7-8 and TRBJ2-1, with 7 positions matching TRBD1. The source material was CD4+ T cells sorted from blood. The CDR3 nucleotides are TGTGCCAGCAGCTCAGACAGGGCCTACTACAATGAGCAGTTCTTC. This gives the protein CASSSDRAYYNEQFF. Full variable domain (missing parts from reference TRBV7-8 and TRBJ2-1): GAGVSQSPRYKVAKRGQDVALRCDPISGHVSLFWYQQALGQGPEFLTYFQNEAQLDKSGLPSDRFFAERPEGSVSTLKIQRTQQEDSAVYLCASSSDRAYYNEQFFGPGTRLTVL.